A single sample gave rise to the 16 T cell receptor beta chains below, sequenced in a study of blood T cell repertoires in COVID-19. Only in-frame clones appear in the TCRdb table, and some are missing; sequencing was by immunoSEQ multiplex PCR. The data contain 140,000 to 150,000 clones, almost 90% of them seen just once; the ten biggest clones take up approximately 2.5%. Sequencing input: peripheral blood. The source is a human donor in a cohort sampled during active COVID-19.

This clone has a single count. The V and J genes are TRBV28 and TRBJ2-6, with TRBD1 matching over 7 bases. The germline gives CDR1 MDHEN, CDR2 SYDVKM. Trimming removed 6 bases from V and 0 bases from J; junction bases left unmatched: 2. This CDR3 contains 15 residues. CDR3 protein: CASSSGGSGANVLTF. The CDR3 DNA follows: TGTGCCAGCAGCTCAGGGGGCTCTGGGGCCAACGTCCTGACTTTC.

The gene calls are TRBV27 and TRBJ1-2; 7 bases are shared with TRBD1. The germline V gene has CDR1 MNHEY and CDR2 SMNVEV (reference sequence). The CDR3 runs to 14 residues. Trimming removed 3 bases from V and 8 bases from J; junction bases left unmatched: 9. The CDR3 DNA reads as TGTGCCAGCAGTTTCCTAGAAACAGGGGTGGGCTACACCTTC. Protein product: CASSFLETGVGYTF.

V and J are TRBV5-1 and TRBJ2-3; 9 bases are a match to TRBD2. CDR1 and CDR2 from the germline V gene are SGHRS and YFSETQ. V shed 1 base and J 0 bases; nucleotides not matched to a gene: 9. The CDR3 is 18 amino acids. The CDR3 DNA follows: TGCGCCAGCAGCTTGACCCTTCGACTAGCGGATAGCACAGATACGCAGTATTTT. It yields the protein CASSLTLRLADSTDTQYF.

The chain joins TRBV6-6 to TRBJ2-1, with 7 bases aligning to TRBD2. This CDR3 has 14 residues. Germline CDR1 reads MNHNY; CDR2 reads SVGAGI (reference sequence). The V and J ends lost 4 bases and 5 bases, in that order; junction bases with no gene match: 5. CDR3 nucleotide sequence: TGTGCCAGCAGTTTCGGGGGGACCGACAATGAGCAGTTCTTC. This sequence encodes CASSFGGTDNEQFF.

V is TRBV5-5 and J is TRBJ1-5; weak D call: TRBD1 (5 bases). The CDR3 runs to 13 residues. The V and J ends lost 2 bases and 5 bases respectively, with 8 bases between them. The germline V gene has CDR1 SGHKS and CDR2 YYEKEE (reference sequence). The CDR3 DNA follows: TGTGCCAGCAGCTTTGGGGGGGATCAGCCCCAGCATTTT. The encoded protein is CASSFGGDQPQHF.

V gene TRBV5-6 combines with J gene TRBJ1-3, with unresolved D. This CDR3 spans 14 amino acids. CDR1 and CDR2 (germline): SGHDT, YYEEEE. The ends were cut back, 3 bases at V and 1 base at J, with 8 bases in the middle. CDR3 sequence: CASSSLRSGNTIYF. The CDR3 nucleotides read TGTGCCAGCAGCTCCCTGAGGTCTGGAAACACCATATATTTT.

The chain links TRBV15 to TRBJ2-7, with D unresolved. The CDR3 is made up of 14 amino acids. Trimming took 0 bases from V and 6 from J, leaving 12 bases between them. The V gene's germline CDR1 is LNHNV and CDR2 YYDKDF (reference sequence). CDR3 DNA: TGTGCCACCAGCAGAGATGCAGGTCTAAGCGAGCAGTACTTC. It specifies CATSRDAGLSEQYF.

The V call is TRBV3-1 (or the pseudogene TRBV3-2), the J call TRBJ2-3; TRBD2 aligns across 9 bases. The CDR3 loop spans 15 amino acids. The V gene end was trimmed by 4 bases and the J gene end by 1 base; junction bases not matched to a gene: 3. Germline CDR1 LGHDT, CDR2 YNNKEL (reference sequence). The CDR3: CASSPRTSGTDTQYF. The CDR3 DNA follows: TGTGCCAGCAGCCCCAGGACTAGCGGCACAGATACGCAGTATTTT.

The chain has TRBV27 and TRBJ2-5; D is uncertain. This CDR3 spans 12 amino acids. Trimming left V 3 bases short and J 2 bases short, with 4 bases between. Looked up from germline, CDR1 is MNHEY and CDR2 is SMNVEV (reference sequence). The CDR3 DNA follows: TGTGCCAGCAGTTTCCTGCAAGAGACCCAGTACTTC. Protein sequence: CASSFLQETQYF.

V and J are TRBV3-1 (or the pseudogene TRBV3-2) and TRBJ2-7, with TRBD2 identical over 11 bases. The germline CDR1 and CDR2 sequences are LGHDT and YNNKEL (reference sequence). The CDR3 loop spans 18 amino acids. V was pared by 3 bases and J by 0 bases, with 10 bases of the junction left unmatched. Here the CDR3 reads CASSHRSSGGPSSYEQYF. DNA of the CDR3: TGTGCCAGCAGCCACCGGTCTAGCGGGGGGCCGAGCTCCTACGAGCAGTACTTC.

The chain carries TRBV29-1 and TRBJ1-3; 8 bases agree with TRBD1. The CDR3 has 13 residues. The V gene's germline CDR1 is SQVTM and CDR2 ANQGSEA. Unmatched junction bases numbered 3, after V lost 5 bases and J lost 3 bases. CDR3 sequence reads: CSVKDRVGNTIYF. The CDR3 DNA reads TGCAGCGTTAAGGACAGGGTTGGAAACACCATATATTTT.

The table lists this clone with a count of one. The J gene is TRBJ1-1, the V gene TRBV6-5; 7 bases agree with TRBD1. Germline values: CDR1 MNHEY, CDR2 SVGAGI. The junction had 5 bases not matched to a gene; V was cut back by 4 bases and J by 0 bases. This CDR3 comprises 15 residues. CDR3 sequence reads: CASSFRGTVNTEAFF. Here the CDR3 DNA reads TGTGCCAGCAGTTTCCGCGGGACAGTGAACACTGAAGCTTTCTTT.

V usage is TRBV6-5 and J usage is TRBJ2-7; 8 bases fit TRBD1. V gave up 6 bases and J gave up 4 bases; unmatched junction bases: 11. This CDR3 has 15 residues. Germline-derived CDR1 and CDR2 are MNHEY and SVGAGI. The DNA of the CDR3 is TGTGCCAGCAGACCCTTCGGCAGGGGGCATTACGAGCAGTACTTC. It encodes CASRPFGRGHYEQYF.

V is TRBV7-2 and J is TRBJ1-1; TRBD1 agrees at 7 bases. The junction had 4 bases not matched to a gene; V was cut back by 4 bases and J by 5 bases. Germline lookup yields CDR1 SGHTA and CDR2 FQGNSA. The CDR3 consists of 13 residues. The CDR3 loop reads CASSSQGVTEAFF. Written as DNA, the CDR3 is TGTGCCAGCAGCTCGCAGGGGGTAACTGAAGCTTTCTTT.

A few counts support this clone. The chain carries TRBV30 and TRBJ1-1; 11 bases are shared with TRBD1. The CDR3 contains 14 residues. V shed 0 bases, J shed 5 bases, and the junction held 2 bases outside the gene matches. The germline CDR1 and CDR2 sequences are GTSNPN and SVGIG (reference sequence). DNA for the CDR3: TGTGCCTGGAGTGTAGGGGACAGGGGGACTGAAGCTTTCTTT. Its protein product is CAWSVGDRGTEAFF. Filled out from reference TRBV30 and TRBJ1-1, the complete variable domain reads SQTIHQWPATLVQPVGSPLSLECTVEGTSNPNLYWYRQAAGRGLQLLFYSVGIGQISSEVPQNLSASRPQDRQFILSSKKLLLSDSGFYLCAWSVGDRGTEAFFGQGTRLTVV.

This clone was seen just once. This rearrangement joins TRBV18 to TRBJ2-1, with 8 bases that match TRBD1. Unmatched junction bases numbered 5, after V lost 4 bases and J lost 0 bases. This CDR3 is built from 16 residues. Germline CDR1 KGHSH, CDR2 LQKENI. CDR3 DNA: TGTGCCAGCTCACGGGCGACAGGGGCCTCCTACAATGAGCAGTTCTTC. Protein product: CASSRATGASYNEQFF. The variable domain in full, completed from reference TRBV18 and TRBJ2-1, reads NAGVMQNPRHLVRRRGQEARLRCSPMKGHSHVYWYRQLPEEGLKFMVYLQKENIIDESGMPKERFSAEFPKEGPSILRIQQVVRGDSAAYFCASSRATGASYNEQFFGPGTRLTVL.